A single sample is the source of the 27 T cell receptor beta chains below, sequenced in a study of shared clonotypes between healthy human individuals. CD45RO negativity and positive selection for CCR7 defined naive CD8 cells, a population that excluded terminally differentiated effector memory CD45RA+ cells. Sequencing used immunoSEQ multiplex PCR; TCRdb keeps in-frame clones, though not all of them. The sample lists about 750,000 clones; over 90% were seen once. The sample comprised naive CD8+ T cells sorted from blood. The receptors were gathered from a man aged 30 to 45 in good health.

This clone showed up just once. The V and J genes are TRBV14 and TRBJ2-5; 7 bases are shared with TRBD1. Germline CDR1 reads SGHDN; CDR2 reads FVKESK. The V gene end was trimmed by 0 bases and the J gene end by 5 bases; junction bases not matched to a gene: 6. CDR3 size: 15 residues. As DNA, the CDR3 is TGTGCCAGCAGCCAAGAAAGGGGGCCGTACGAGACCCAGTACTTC. It encodes CASSQERGPYETQYF.

This CDR3 is CASSFARREVNTEAFF. The CDR3 DNA follows: TGTGCCAGCAGTTTTGCTCGGAGGGAAGTGAACACTGAAGCTTTCTTT. The rearrangement uses TRBV28 and TRBJ1-1, with D unclear. Trimming pared 3 bases from V and 0 bases from J, leaving 14 bases between. CDR1 MDHEN and CDR2 SYDVKM come from the germline V gene. The CDR3 consists of 16 residues.

The chain has TRBV11-2 and TRBJ2-3; 9 bases are shared with TRBD2. The V gene's germline CDR1 is SGHAT and CDR2 FQNNGV. The CDR3 covers 18 residues. The V gene end was trimmed by 4 bases and the J gene end by 2 bases; junction bases not matched to a gene: 13. The CDR3 DNA sequence: TGTGCCAGCAGCTCCCCCCCGGCGGGCGGGGGGGTCACAGATACGCAGTATTTT. Its protein is CASSSPPAGGGVTDTQYF.

The CDR3 spells CASSQRGAKFYEQYF. The CDR3 DNA reads TGTGCCAGCAGCCAACGGGGGGCGAAGTTTTACGAGCAGTACTTC. V and J are TRBV7-8 and TRBJ2-7, with D possibly being TRBD2 (7 bases). The germline V gene has CDR1 SGHVS and CDR2 FQNEAQ. V was clipped by 5 bases and J by 4 bases, with 18 bases between them. This CDR3 region has 15 residues.

The chain recombines TRBV7-9 with TRBJ1-2; TRBD1 aligns across 8 bases. This CDR3 is 15 amino acids long. V was clipped by 5 bases and J by 6 bases; unmatched bases: 11. From germline, CDR1 is SEHNR and CDR2 FQNEAQ (reference sequence). In nucleotides, the CDR3 is TGTGCCAGCAGCCCCGGACAGGGTCTTTACCATGGCTACACCTTC. It yields the protein CASSPGQGLYHGYTF. Full variable domain (outside the CDR3, taken from reference TRBV7-9 and TRBJ1-2): DTGVSQNPRHKITKRGQNVTFRCDPISEHNRLYWYRQTLGQGPEFLTYFQNEAQLEKSRLLSDRFSAERPKGSFSTLEIQRTEQGDSAMYLCASSPGQGLYHGYTFGSGTRLTVV.

V is TRBV16 and J is TRBJ1-2; D possibly corresponds to TRBD1 (5 bases). The CDR3 totals 14 residues. V was clipped by 4 bases and J by 14 bases, with 23 bases between them. In germline, CDR1 is KGHSY, CDR2 FQNENV. The CDR3 sequence: CASSLVKGSSLLTF. CDR3 DNA sequence: TGTGCCAGCAGCCTGGTAAAGGGGTCCAGCCTCCTAACCTTC.

V gene TRBV7-9 combines with J gene TRBJ2-2, with 13 nucleotides matching TRBD2. Trimming took 5 bases from V and 0 from J; bases not matched to a gene: 3. Germline V CDR1 and CDR2: SEHNR, FQNEAQ (reference sequence). CDR3 length: 17 amino acids. The CDR3 nucleotides read TGTGCCAGCAGCAATGGACTAGCGGGAGCGAACACCGGGGAGCTGTTTTTT. Translating it yields CASSNGLAGANTGELFF.

The rearrangement joins TRBV16 to TRBJ1-2; perhaps TRBD1 as D (5 bases). V lost 0 bases, J lost 3 bases, and 8 bases lay in between. CDR1 and CDR2 from the germline V gene are KGHSY and FQNENV. The CDR3 length is 14 residues. The CDR3 nucleotides are TGTGCCAGCAGCCAATCGGGACGGCACTATGGCTACACCTTC. Translated: CASSQSGRHYGYTF.

The V call is TRBV7-8, the J call TRBJ2-1; the match to TRBD2 covers 9 bases. This CDR3 has 21 residues. The V gene end was trimmed by 3 bases and the J gene end by 5 bases; junction bases not matched to a gene: 23. Germline V gene sequence: CDR1 SGHVS, CDR2 FQNEAQ. The CDR3 spells CASSFRPGGRDIRYPNNEQFF. The CDR3 nucleotides read TGTGCCAGCAGCTTTAGACCTGGCGGGAGGGACATTAGATACCCCAACAATGAGCAGTTCTTC. Based on the CDR3 plus reference TRBV7-8 and TRBJ2-1, the full variable domain is GAGVSQSPRYKVAKRGQDVALRCDPISGHVSLFWYQQALGQGPEFLTYFQNEAQLDKSGLPSDRFFAERPEGSVSTLKIQRTQQEDSAVYLCASSFRPGGRDIRYPNNEQFFGPGTRLTVL.

The chain recombines TRBV7-9 with TRBJ2-3, with a weak D call TRBD2 (5 bases). The CDR3 is 17 amino acids. The germline V gene encodes CDR1 SEHNR and CDR2 FQNEAQ (reference sequence). V was cut by 1 base and J by 2 bases, with 16 bases left in between. CDR3: CASSLDGRIDATDTQYF. The CDR3 DNA sequence: TGTGCCAGCAGCTTAGATGGGAGAATTGACGCCACAGATACGCAGTATTTT.

The V call is TRBV11-2, the J call TRBJ2-1; no reliable D call. Germline values: CDR1 SGHAT, CDR2 FQNNGV. This CDR3 comprises 15 residues. Trimming pared 0 bases from V and 9 bases from J, leaving 15 bases between. The CDR3 DNA is TGTGCCAGCAGCTTAGATCATAGTGTCTTTCTTGAGCAGTTCTTC. This encodes CASSLDHSVFLEQFF.

The chain has TRBV14 and TRBJ2-7; D is unresolved. The CDR3 runs 15 residues. Germline assignment: CDR1 SGHDN and CDR2 FVKESK. V was pared by 6 bases and J by 0 bases, with 15 bases between. CDR3 DNA sequence: TGTGCCAGCAGTCGACCTGGCTCGAGCTCCTACGAGCAGTACTTC. Its protein product is CASSRPGSSSYEQYF.

This sequence joins TRBV10-2 and TRBJ2-7; no reliable D call. The CDR3 contains 12 residues. Germline values: CDR1 WSHSY, CDR2 SAAADI. Trimming left V 1 base short and J 2 bases short, with 3 bases between. CDR3 residues: CASSEYPYEQYF. In DNA form, the CDR3 reads TGCGCCAGCAGTGAGTACCCCTACGAGCAGTACTTC.

CDR3: CASSSEGQGATLSYEQYF. CDR3 in DNA: TGTGCCAGCAGCTCAGAGGGACAGGGGGCGACTCTTTCCTACGAGCAGTACTTC. This sequence joins TRBV7-2 and TRBJ2-7, with TRBD1 matching 12 bases. V trimming: 4 bases; J trimming: 1 base; junction bases outside the gene matches: 11. Per germline, CDR1 SGHTA and CDR2 FQGNSA. The CDR3 is 18 residues long.

The chain recombines TRBV6-5 with TRBJ2-3; the D is unclear. In germline, CDR1 is MNHEY, CDR2 SVGAGI. V lost 4 bases, J lost 6 bases, and 11 bases lay in between. The CDR3 consists of 13 residues. The CDR3 protein is CASSFARFDTQYF. The CDR3 DNA reads as TGTGCCAGCAGTTTTGCTAGGTTCGATACGCAGTATTTT.

This clone appeared once. Germline is not matched at one junction end, which may reflect a read error. This chain joins TRBV7-7 and TRBJ2-2; 8 bases fit TRBD1. This CDR3 region has 20 residues. The germline V gene encodes CDR1 SSHAT and CDR2 FNYEAQ (reference sequence). CDR3 region: CASSLASGGLDRENTGELFF. The CDR3, as DNA: TGTGCTAGCAGCTTAGCGTCAGGGGGCCTGGACAGGGAGAACACCGGGGAGCTGTTTTTT.

The chain is built from TRBV27 and TRBJ2-3; D may be TRBD1 or TRBD2 (7 bases each). This CDR3 is built from 16 residues. Trimming left V 0 bases short and J 4 bases short, with 14 bases between. Looked up from germline, CDR1 is MNHEY and CDR2 is SMNVEV (reference sequence). CDR3 amino acids: CASSLSAGGVADTQYF. The CDR3 region has the DNA TGTGCCAGCAGTTTATCGGCAGGGGGGGTCGCAGATACGCAGTATTTT.

The rearrangement joins TRBV2 to TRBJ2-7; D unresolved. CDR3 length equals 13 residues. Germline loops: CDR1 SNHLY, CDR2 FYNNEI. V lost 1 base, J lost 2 bases, and 6 bases lay in between. The CDR3 protein is CASSEGPTYEQYF. The DNA for the CDR3 is TGTGCCAGCAGTGAAGGCCCCACCTACGAGCAGTACTTC.

This clone was detected a few times. The chain employs TRBV29-1 and TRBJ2-7; TRBD2 agrees at 9 bases. J was trimmed by 1 base and V by 0 bases; bases with no gene match: 7. Germline CDR1 reads SQVTM; CDR2 reads ANQGSEA. The CDR3 sequence is 16 residues long. The CDR3 DNA follows: TGCAGCGTTGAAGATCCAGCGGGAGGCGAATCCTACGAGCAGTACTTC. Translated, it gives CSVEDPAGGESYEQYF.

This clone occurred once. The J gene is TRBJ2-2, the V gene TRBV2; D perhaps matches TRBD2 (5 bases). V was trimmed by 3 bases and J by 2 bases, leaving 13 bases between them. CDR1 is SNHLY, CDR2 FYNNEI, per germline. The CDR3 spans 16 residues. This chain's CDR3 is CASSDGRARNTGELFF. DNA for the CDR3: TGTGCCAGCAGTGATGGGCGGGCTCGAAACACCGGGGAGCTGTTTTTT.

About this clone itself: Since a much larger clone is just one base distant, this may be a read error. The V gene is TRBV7-2, the J gene TRBJ2-3, with D unclear. The CDR3 has 11 residues. Trimming left V 5 bases short and J 4 bases short, with 4 bases between. The germline V gene has CDR1 SGHTA and CDR2 FQGNSA. The CDR3 reads CASSPPDTQYF. The CDR3 region has the DNA TGTGCCAGCAGCCCCCCAGATACGCAGTATTTT.

This chain uses TRBV16 with TRBJ2-7, with 11 positions matching TRBD2. The V and J ends lost 4 bases and 3 bases, in that order; junction bases with no gene match: 8. Germline V gives CDR1 KGHSY, CDR2 FQNENV. The CDR3 runs 16 residues. In DNA form, the CDR3 reads TGTGCCAGCAGCCCCAGTAGCGGGAGGGCCCGCTACGAGCAGTACTTC. Its protein is CASSPSSGRARYEQYF.

The V and J genes are TRBV29-1 and TRBJ1-2, with D uncertain. The germline gives CDR1 SQVTM, CDR2 ANQGSEA. Trimming removed 4 bases from V and 4 bases from J, with 7 bases in between. The CDR3 contains 11 residues. The CDR3, as DNA: TGCAGCGTTGCTCGAGTCTATGGCTACACCTTC. Its translation is CSVARVYGYTF.

The CDR3 reads CASSPSLPGTQTYNEQFF. In DNA, the CDR3 is TGTGCCAGCAGCCCGTCGTTGCCCGGGACGCAGACATACAATGAGCAGTTCTTC. The chain employs TRBV7-9 and TRBJ2-1, with D perhaps assigned TRBD1 or TRBD2 (5 bases each). The V end was cut by 5 bases, the J end by 4 bases, with 24 bases between. The CDR3 runs 18 residues. Per germline, CDR1 SEHNR and CDR2 FQNEAQ (reference sequence).

V is TRBV28 and J is TRBJ2-7; D might be TRBD1 or TRBD2, each matching 6 bases. The germline CDR1 and CDR2 sequences are MDHEN and SYDVKM. This CDR3 is built from 16 residues. V was shortened by 3 bases and J by 4 bases, with 19 bases between the two germline ends. The CDR3 here is CASSFSQTEGGYEQYF. The DNA of the CDR3 is TGTGCCAGCAGTTTTTCCCAGACAGAGGGGGGTTACGAGCAGTACTTC.

This clone has only one observation. The V and J genes are TRBV12-5 and TRBJ2-1, with D perhaps TRBD1 (6 bases). The V and J ends lost 7 bases and 5 bases respectively, with 12 bases between them. The CDR3 totals 13 residues. Germline V gene data show CDR1 as LGHNT and CDR2 as FRNRAP. CDR3 loop: CASASGTNNEQFF. The CDR3 nucleotides read TGTGCTAGTGCCTCGGGGACAAACAATGAGCAGTTCTTC. Full variable domain (outside the CDR3, taken from reference TRBV12-5 and TRBJ2-1): DARVTQTPRHKVTEMGQEVTMRCQPILGHNTVFWYRQTMMQGLELLAYFRNRAPLDDSGMPKDRFSAEMPDATLATLKIQPSEPRDSAVYFCASASGTNNEQFFGPGTRLTVL.

The genes are TRBV28 and TRBJ2-3, with D uncertain. V shed 1 base and J shed 4 bases, with 3 bases lying between them. CDR1 and CDR2 from the germline V gene are MDHEN and SYDVKM. The CDR3 consists of 12 residues. CDR3: CASSLSPDTQYF. Written as DNA, the CDR3 is TGTGCCAGCAGTTTATCCCCAGATACGCAGTATTTT.